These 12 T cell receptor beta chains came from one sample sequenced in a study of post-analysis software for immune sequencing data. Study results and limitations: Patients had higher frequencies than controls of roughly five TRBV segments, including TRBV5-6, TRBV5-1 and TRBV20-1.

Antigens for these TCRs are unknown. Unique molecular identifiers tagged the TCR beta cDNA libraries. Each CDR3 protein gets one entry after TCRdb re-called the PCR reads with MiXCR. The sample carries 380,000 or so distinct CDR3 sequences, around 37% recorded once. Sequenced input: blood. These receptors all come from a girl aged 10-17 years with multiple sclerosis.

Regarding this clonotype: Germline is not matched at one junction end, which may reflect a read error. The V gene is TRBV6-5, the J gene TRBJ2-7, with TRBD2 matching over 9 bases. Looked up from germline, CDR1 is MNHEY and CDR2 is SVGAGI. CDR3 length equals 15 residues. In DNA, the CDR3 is TGTGCCGGCAGTTACTCAGGGGGACTAGCCGGCGAGCAGTACTTC. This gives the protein CAGSYSGGLAGEQYF.

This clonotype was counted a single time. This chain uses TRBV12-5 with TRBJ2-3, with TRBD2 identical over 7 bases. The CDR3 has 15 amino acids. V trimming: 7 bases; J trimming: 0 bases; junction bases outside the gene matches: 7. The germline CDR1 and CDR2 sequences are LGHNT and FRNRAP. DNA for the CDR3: TGTGCTAGTGCGGGGGGAGCTCCTAGCACAGATACGCAGTATTTT. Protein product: CASAGGAPSTDTQYF.

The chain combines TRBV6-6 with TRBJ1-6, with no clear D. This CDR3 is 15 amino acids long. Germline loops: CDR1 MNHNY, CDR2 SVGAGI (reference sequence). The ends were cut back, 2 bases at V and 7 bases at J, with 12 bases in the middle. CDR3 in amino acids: CASSYDGSPNSPLHF. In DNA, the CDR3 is TGTGCCAGCAGTTACGACGGCAGCCCAAATTCACCCCTCCACTTT.

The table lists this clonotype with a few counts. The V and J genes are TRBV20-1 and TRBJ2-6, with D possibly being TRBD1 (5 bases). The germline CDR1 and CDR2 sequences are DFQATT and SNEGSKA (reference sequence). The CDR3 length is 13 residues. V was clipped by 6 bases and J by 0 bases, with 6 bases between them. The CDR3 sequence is CSAQGSGANVLTF. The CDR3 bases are TGCAGTGCCCAGGGCTCTGGGGCCAACGTCCTGACTTTC.

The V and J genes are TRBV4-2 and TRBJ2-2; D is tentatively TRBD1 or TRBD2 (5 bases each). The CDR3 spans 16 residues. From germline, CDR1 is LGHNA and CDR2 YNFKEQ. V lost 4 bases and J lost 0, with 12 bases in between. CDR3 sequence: CASSPSEGSNTGELFF. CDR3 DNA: TGTGCCAGCAGCCCCTCTGAGGGGTCGAACACCGGGGAGCTGTTTTTT.

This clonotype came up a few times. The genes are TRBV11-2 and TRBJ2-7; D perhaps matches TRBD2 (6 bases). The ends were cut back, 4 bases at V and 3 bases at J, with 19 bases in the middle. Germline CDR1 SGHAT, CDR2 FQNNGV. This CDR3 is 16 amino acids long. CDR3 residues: CASSSPGGAGYYEQYF. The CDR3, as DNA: TGTGCCAGCAGCTCCCCCGGGGGTGCAGGTTACTACGAGCAGTACTTC.

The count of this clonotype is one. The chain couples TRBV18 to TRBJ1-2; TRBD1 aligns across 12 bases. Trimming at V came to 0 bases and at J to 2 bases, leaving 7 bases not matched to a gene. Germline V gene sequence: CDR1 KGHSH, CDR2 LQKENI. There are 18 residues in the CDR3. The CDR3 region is CASSPPGTGGDPNYGYTF. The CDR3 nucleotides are TGTGCCAGCTCACCACCGGGGACAGGGGGCGACCCCAACTATGGCTACACCTTC.

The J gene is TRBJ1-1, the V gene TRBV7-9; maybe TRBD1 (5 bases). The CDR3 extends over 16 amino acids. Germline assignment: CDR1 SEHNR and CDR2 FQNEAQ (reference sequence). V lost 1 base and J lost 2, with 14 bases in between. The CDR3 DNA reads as TGTGCCAGCAGCTTAGGACAGTTCGCTTCCAACACTGAAGCTTTCTTT. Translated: CASSLGQFASNTEAFF.

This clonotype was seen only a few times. In DNA, the CDR3 is TGCGCCAGCAGCTTGCGGGGCACAGGAGAGACCCAGTACTTC. This gives the protein CASSLRGTGETQYF. This chain uses TRBV5-1 with TRBJ2-5, with D tentatively TRBD1 or TRBD2 (5 bases each). The CDR3 totals 14 residues. Per germline, CDR1 SGHRS and CDR2 YFSETQ. Deletions cut 1 base from V and 4 bases from J, with 11 bases between. Based on the CDR3 plus reference TRBV5-1 and TRBJ2-5, the full variable domain is KAGVTQTPRYLIKTRGQQVTLSCSPISGHRSVSWYQQTPGQGLQFLFEYFSETQRNKGNFPGRFSGRQFSNSRSEMNVSTLELGDSALYLCASSLRGTGETQYFGPGTRLLVL.

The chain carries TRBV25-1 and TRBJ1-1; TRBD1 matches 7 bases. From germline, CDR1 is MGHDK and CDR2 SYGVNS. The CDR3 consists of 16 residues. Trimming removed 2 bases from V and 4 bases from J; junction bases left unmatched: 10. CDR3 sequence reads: CASSEAGRGSSTEAFF. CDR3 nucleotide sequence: TGTGCCAGCAGTGAAGCGGGCAGGGGGTCTAGCACTGAAGCTTTCTTT.

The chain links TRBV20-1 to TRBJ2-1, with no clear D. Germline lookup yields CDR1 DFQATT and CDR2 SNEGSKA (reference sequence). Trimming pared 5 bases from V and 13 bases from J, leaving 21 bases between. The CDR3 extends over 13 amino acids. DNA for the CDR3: TGCAGTGCTCACCACAGTGGATCGGAGACCCAGTTCTTC. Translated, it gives CSAHHSGSETQFF.

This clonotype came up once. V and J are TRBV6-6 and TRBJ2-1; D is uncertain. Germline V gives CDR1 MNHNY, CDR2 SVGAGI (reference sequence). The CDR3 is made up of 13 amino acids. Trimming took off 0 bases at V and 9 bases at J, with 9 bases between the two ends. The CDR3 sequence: CASSYSFWGEQFF. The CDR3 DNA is TGTGCCAGCAGTTACTCCTTTTGGGGTGAGCAGTTCTTC.